This paragraph covers one T cell receptor (beta chain) sequence. The antigen remains undetermined. A much larger clone differs from this one at a single base, so this may be a read error. This sample was taken from a study of T cells in Graves' hyperthyroidism and ophthalmopathy. Points from the study as a whole: By a 13 V-J model, ophthalmopathy was set apart from stable hyperthyroidism. The model predicted ophthalmopathy a median around 6.5 months before onset.

Researchers took RNA transcripts and amplified the TCR beta CDR3 regions from them. First-round RT-PCR targeting the TCR CDR3 was performed with the HTBI primer set. TCRdb re-called the multiplex PCR reads through MiXCR, storing one row per CDR3 protein. The sample has about 700,000 distinct CDR3 sequences, 12% to 15% seen once. Criteria for exclusion of patients were uncontrolled infection, other autoimmune disease, pregnancy or lactation. Diagnoses were made from clinical symptoms, serum measures (thyroxine and TRAb), thyroid ultrasound and orbital computed tomography. Germline lookup yields CDR1 SSHAT and CDR2 FNYEAQ (reference sequence). CDR3 length equals 13 residues.

The gene calls are TRBV7-7 and TRBJ2-7; a weak D match, TRBD2 (5 bases). The receptor was derived from a woman aged 18-29 years with Graves' hyperthyroidism. Material: blood. The CDR3 nucleotides are TGTGCTAGCAGCTTAGGAGGTGCTTATGAGCAGTCCTTC. It encodes CASSLGGAYEQSF.